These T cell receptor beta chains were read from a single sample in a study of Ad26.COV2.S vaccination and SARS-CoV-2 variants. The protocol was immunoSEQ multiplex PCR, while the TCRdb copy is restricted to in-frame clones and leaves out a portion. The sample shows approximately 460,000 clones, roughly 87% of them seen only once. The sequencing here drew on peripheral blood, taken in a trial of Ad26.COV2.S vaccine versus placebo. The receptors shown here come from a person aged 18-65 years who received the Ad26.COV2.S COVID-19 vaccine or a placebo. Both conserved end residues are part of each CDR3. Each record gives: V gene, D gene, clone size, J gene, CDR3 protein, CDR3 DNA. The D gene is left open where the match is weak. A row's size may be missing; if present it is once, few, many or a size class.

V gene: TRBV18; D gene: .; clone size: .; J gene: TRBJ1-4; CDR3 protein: CASSPTPTNEKLFF; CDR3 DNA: TGTGCCAGCTCGCCGACACCTACTAATGAAAAACTGTTTTTT
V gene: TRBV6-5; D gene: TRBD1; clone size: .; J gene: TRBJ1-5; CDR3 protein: CASRSTGANQPQHF; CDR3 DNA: TGTGCCAGCAGATCGACAGGGGCTAATCAGCCCCAGCATTTT
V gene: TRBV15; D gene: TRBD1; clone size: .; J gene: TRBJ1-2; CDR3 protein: CATSIPGQGNYGYTF; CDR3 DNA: TGTGCCACCAGCATACCCGGACAGGGAAACTATGGCTACACCTTC
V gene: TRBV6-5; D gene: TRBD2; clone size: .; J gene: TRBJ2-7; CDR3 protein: CASSFPGGTEQYF; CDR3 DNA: TGTGCCAGCAGTTTCCCGGGAGGGACCGAGCAGTACTTC
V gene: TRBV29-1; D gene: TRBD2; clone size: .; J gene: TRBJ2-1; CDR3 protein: CSVEAVAGGPVMFNEQFF; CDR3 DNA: TGCAGCGTTGAAGCGGTAGCGGGGGGGCCGGTAATGTTCAATGAGCAGTTCTTC
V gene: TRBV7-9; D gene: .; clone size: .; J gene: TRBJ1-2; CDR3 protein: CASSLAEGVGKYGYTF; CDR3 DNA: TGTGCCAGCAGCTTAGCGGAGGGGGTTGGAAAGTATGGCTACACCTTC
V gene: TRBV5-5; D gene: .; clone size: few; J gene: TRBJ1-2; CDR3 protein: CASSQYLRLNQFHYGYTF; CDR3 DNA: TGTGCCAGCAGCCAGTACCTCAGACTGAACCAATTCCACTATGGCTACACCTTC
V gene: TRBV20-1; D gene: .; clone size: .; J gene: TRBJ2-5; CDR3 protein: CSAQAETQYF; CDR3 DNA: TGCAGTGCTCAGGCGGAGACCCAGTACTTC
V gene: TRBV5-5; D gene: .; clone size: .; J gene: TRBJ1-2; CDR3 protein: CASSLGIGAGQNYGYTF; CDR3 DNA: TGTGCCAGCAGCTTGGGGATAGGGGCAGGGCAAAACTATGGCTACACCTTC
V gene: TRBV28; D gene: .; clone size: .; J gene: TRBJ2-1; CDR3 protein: CASSQASSYNEQFF; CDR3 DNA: TGTGCCAGCAGTCAAGCTAGCTCCTACAATGAGCAGTTCTTC
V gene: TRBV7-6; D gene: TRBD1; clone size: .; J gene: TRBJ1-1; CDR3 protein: CASSLEGQGMNTEAFF; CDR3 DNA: TGTGCCAGCAGCTTAGAGGGACAGGGGATGAACACTGAAGCTTTCTTT
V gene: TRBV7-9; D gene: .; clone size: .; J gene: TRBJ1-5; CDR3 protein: CASSSGPPQNQPQHF; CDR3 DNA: TGTGCCAGCAGCTCCGGGCCTCCTCAAAATCAGCCCCAGCATTTT
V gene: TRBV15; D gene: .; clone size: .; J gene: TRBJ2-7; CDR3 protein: CATSRALGDPYEQYF; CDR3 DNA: TGTGCCACCAGCAGAGCCCTTGGGGATCCTTACGAGCAGTACTTC
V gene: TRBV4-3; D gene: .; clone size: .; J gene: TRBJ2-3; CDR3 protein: CASSQGNSGTDTQYF; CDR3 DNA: TGCGCCAGCAGCCAGGGGAACAGCGGGACAGATACGCAGTATTTT
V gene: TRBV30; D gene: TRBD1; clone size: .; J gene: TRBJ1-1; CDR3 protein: CAWSQDRGFQAFF; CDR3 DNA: TGTGCCTGGAGTCAAGACAGGGGGTTCCAAGCTTTCTTT
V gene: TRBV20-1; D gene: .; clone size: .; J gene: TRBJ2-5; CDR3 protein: CSARASATQYF; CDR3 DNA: TGCAGTGCTAGAGCATCAGCCACCCAGTACTTC
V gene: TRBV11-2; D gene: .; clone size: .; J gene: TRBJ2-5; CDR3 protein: CASSSLQGLWETQYF; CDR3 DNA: TGTGCCAGCAGCTCCCTACAGGGTTTATGGGAGACCCAGTACTTC
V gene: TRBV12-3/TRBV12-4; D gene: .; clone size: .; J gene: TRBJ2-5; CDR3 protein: CASRAGETQYF; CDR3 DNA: TGTGCCAGCAGGGCGGGGGAGACCCAGTACTTC
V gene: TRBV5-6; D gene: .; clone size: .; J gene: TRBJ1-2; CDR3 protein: CASSLRPPQKDGYTF; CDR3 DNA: TGTGCCAGCAGCCTTCGACCCCCACAAAAGGATGGCTACACCTTC
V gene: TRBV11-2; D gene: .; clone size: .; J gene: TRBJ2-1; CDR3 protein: CASSPVSKNEQFF; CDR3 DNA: TGTGCCAGCAGCCCCGTCTCGAAGAATGAGCAGTTCTTC
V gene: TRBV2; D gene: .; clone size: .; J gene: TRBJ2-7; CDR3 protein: CASTLGGAQYF; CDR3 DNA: TGTGCCAGCACCCTGGGGGGGGCACAGTACTTC
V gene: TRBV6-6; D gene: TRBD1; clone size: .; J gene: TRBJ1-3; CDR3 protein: CASSYGQGVSGNTIYF; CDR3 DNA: TGTGCCAGCAGTTACGGACAGGGAGTCTCTGGAAACACCATATATTTT